This T cell receptor beta chain was identified in a study of shared clonotypes between healthy human individuals. The germline gives CDR1 GTSNPN, CDR2 SVGIG (reference sequence). The germline V and J ends were trimmed by 5 bases and 7 bases, with 14 bases remaining between them. This CDR3 has 13 amino acids. The protocol was immunoSEQ multiplex PCR, while the TCRdb copy is restricted to in-frame clones and leaves out a portion. The table includes millions of clones, more than 80% detected once. Sequenced: naive CD4+ T cells sorted from blood. Subset reported: CD45RA+ positively selected. This receptor was taken from a young man in good health. The chain recombines TRBV30 with TRBJ2-2, with D perhaps TRBD2 (5 bases). The DNA of the CDR3 is TGTGCCTGGGGAGGTTTCGGAGACGGGGAGCTGTTTTTT. Its protein product is CAWGGFGDGELFF.